The source of this T cell receptor (beta chain) is a study of identical twins. Whole-study results and caveats: Conclusions were drawn cross-sectionally by statistical analysis, without following the same donors. Cord blood beta clonotypes present at high abundance carried fewer insertions; no such pattern appeared in memory repertoires.

CDR1 SGHTA and CDR2 FQGNSA come from the germline V gene. Trimming stripped 2 bases from V and 15 bases from J, with 14 bases between. This CDR3 contains 12 residues. This clonotype was seen a handful of times. The antigen is unknown. TCRdb re-analysed the 5' RACE reads in MiXCR, keeping a single row per CDR3 protein. Of about 890,000 distinct CDR3 sequences in the sample, roughly an eighth were seen once. Another study also made use of these data, one on yellow fever vaccine responses in identical twins.

V is TRBV7-2 and J is TRBJ2-1; D call uncertain. The sequence came from a woman under 30 in good health. Sequencing was performed on PBMCs. The CDR3, as DNA: TGTGCCAGCAGCTTAAATTTCCCGGACGTGTTCTTC. Protein product: CASSLNFPDVFF. Supplemented by reference TRBV7-2 and TRBJ2-1, the full variable domain reads GAGVSQSPSNKVTEKGKDVELRCDPISGHTALYWYRQSLGQGLEFLIYFQGNSAPDKSGLPSDRFSAERTGGSVSTLTIQRTQQEDSAVYLCASSLNFPDVFFGPGTRLTVL.